Below are 28 T cell receptor beta chains sequenced from a single sample in a study of shared T cell receptors in the human thymus. Data came from immunoSEQ multiplex PCR; TCRdb stores just in-frame clones and leaves some out. The sample lists about 380,000 clones; more than 85% were seen once. The sequencing sample was made of thymocytes. The receptors stem from a human donor.

This chain links TRBV5-1 with TRBJ2-1, with 12 bases lining up with TRBD1. The trim removed 3 bases at V and 9 bases at J, leaving 7 bases unmatched. CDR1 and CDR2 from the germline V gene are SGHRS and YFSETQ. The CDR3 runs 15 residues. The CDR3 nucleotides read TGCGCCAGCAGCTACCGGGACAGGGGGCTGGGTGAGCAGTTCTTC. Protein product: CASSYRDRGLGEQFF.

V and J are TRBV5-1 and TRBJ2-7, with 11 nucleotides matching TRBD1. J lost 5 bases, V lost 1 base, and 5 bases had no gene match. Germline V gene sequence: CDR1 SGHRS, CDR2 YFSETQ. The CDR3 is 15 residues long. The CDR3 spells CASSLTGTGGHEQYF. Here the CDR3 DNA reads TGCGCCAGCAGCTTGACCGGGACAGGGGGTCACGAGCAGTACTTC.

The J gene is TRBJ2-2, the V gene TRBV5-1; D perhaps matches TRBD2 (6 bases). V dropped 7 bases and J dropped 0 bases, with 13 bases sitting between them. Germline V CDR1 and CDR2: SGHRS, YFSETQ. This CDR3 has 15 amino acids. The CDR3 coding sequence is TGCGCCAGCGGTAGGACTACTCCGAACACCGGGGAGCTGTTTTTT. The encoded protein is CASGRTTPNTGELFF.

The chain links TRBV4-3 to TRBJ2-7, with D perhaps given as TRBD1 or TRBD2 (6 bases each). The CDR3 runs to 15 residues. Deletions cut 1 base from V and 5 bases from J, with 15 bases between. Germline CDR1 reads LGHNA; CDR2 reads YSLEER. Here the CDR3 reads CASSQVPPGAHEQYF. The CDR3 DNA follows: TGCGCCAGCAGCCAAGTACCTCCGGGGGCCCACGAGCAGTACTTC.

This clone has just one count. The V call is TRBV7-9, the J call TRBJ2-6; D call uncertain. CDR3 length: 15 residues. From germline, CDR1 is SEHNR and CDR2 FQNEAQ (reference sequence). With 1 base removed from V and 1 base from J, the gap between germline ends came to 5 bases. CDR3 nucleotides: TGTGCCAGCAGCTTAGGGCAATCTGGGGCCAACGTCCTGACTTTC. This translates into CASSLGQSGANVLTF.

This clone was recorded only once. This chain joins TRBV9 and TRBJ2-5, with unresolved D. The CDR3 length is 14 residues. Germline V gives CDR1 SGDLS, CDR2 YYNGEE. Trimming shortened V by 5 bases and J by 4 bases, and 15 bases separated the two germline ends. CDR3 in amino acids: CASSRPAAGETQYF. The CDR3, as DNA: TGTGCCAGCAGTAGGCCTGCCGCTGGAGAGACCCAGTACTTC.

The V gene is TRBV28, the J gene TRBJ2-5, with TRBD2 matching over 13 bases. The CDR3 has 16 amino acids. V shed 3 bases, J shed 4 bases, and the junction held 5 bases outside the gene matches. Looked up from germline, CDR1 is MDHEN and CDR2 is SYDVKM. The CDR3 protein is CASSFPGLAGLETQYF. The CDR3 nucleotides are TGTGCCAGCAGTTTTCCGGGACTAGCGGGGTTAGAGACCCAGTACTTC.

This sequence joins TRBV4-3 and TRBJ2-7, with D uncertain. The CDR3 runs to 16 residues. Germline loops: CDR1 LGHNA, CDR2 YSLEER. Trimming left V 0 bases short and J 0 bases short, with 12 bases between. CDR3 sequence (DNA): TGCGCCAGCAGCCAAGATCGAGAGGTTCCCTCCTACGAGCAGTACTTC. Protein product: CASSQDREVPSYEQYF.

The rearrangement uses TRBV28 and TRBJ2-1, with no clear D. This CDR3 comprises 14 residues. V was pared by 6 bases and J by 0 bases, with 9 bases between. Germline V lookup: CDR1 MDHEN, CDR2 SYDVKM. The CDR3 DNA follows: TGTGCCAGCAGGACTCCGTTCTCCTACAATGAGCAGTTCTTC. Translated: CASRTPFSYNEQFF.

The chain uses TRBV27 and TRBJ2-2; the match to TRBD1 covers 7 bases. The CDR3 is made up of 20 amino acids. The V and J ends lost 1 base and 0 bases, in that order; junction bases with no gene match: 14. Germline V CDR1 and CDR2: MNHEY, SMNVEV (reference sequence). The CDR3 loop is CASSLYPQRTGRSNTGELFF. DNA of the CDR3: TGTGCCAGCAGTTTATACCCCCAACGGACAGGTCGGTCGAACACCGGGGAGCTGTTTTTT.

V gene TRBV27 combines with J gene TRBJ2-7, with 12 bases that match TRBD1. The CDR3 has 15 amino acids. V lost 5 bases to trimming and J lost 5 bases; unmatched junction nucleotides: 7. Germline lookup yields CDR1 MNHEY and CDR2 SMNVEV (reference sequence). This chain's CDR3 is CASSHRDRGRDEQYF. CDR3 nucleotides: TGTGCCAGCAGTCACCGGGACAGGGGGCGCGACGAGCAGTACTTC.

The V call is TRBV7-3, the J call TRBJ2-1; possibly TRBD2 for D (6 bases). CDR1 and CDR2 (germline): SGHTA, FQGTGA. This CDR3 is 14 amino acids long. The ends were cut back, 3 bases at V and 8 bases at J, with 14 bases in the middle. CDR3 nucleotide sequence: TGTGCCAGCAGCTTCCGGGAGTGGAAGGATGAGCAGTTCTTC. Amino acids: CASSFREWKDEQFF.

This chain uses TRBV7-3 with TRBJ2-3; D is perhaps TRBD2 (6 bases). The CDR3 has 13 amino acids. Germline CDR1 SGHTA, CDR2 FQGTGA. V lost 4 bases to trimming and J lost 8 bases, with 13 bases between them. The CDR3: CASSSTGSGTQYF. As DNA, the CDR3 is TGTGCCAGCAGCTCAACCGGGAGCGGTACGCAGTATTTT.

The chain joins TRBV4-3 to TRBJ1-4; 7 nucleotides align to TRBD1. This CDR3 contains 18 residues. CDR1 and CDR2 (germline): LGHNA, YSLEER. V gave up 0 bases and J gave up 0 bases; unmatched junction bases: 7. CDR3 bases: TGCGCCAGCAGCCAAGACAACAGGGGCCGGGCAACTAATGAAAAACTGTTTTTT. Amino acids: CASSQDNRGRATNEKLFF.

V usage is TRBV7-3 and J usage is TRBJ2-1; the D gene is possibly TRBD1 (6 bases). The CDR3 totals 15 residues. Between the trimmed V and J ends, which lost 5 bases and 5 bases, there was a span of 16 bases. Germline V lookup: CDR1 SGHTA, CDR2 FQGTGA. CDR3 sequence (DNA): TGTGCCAGCAGCCCCCGAGCAGGGGCGAACAATGAGCAGTTCTTC. Its protein product is CASSPRAGANNEQFF.

The chain uses TRBV28 and TRBJ2-5, with a possible D match to TRBD2 (7 bases). The germline CDR1 and CDR2 sequences are MDHEN and SYDVKM. The CDR3 runs to 14 residues. V shed 5 bases and J shed 9 bases, with 19 bases lying between them. This CDR3 reads CASSIGGPAGAQYF. DNA for the CDR3: TGTGCCAGCAGTATCGGGGGGCCCGCCGGGGCCCAGTACTTC.

The chain combines TRBV2 with TRBJ2-5, with a possible D match to TRBD2 (6 bases). The V gene lost 7 bases and the J gene lost 9 bases, with 15 bases spanning the gap. This CDR3 has 12 amino acids. CDR1 is SNHLY, CDR2 FYNNEI, per germline. The DNA for the CDR3 is TGTGCCAGCAAAGGCCAGTCGGGGGCCCAGTACTTC. It encodes CASKGQSGAQYF.

The V and J genes are TRBV28 and TRBJ2-3, with TRBD2 identical over 7 bases. The CDR3 loop spans 17 amino acids. Looked up from germline, CDR1 is MDHEN and CDR2 is SYDVKM. The J segment lost 0 bases and the V segment lost 4 bases, leaving 10 bases of the junction unmatched. CDR3 protein: CASSYLSGPGSTDTQYF. DNA of the CDR3: TGTGCCAGCAGTTACCTTAGCGGGCCGGGAAGCACAGATACGCAGTATTTT.

The chain recombines TRBV7-2 with TRBJ2-7; 11 nucleotides match TRBD2. After removal of 1 base from V and 5 bases from J, the junction contained 10 bases not matched to a gene. The CDR3 contains 17 residues. Germline V CDR1 and CDR2: SGHTA, FQGNSA. CDR3 protein: CASSLGGSGRAGDEQYF. CDR3 nucleotide sequence: TGTGCCAGCAGCTTAGGCGGTAGCGGGAGGGCCGGGGACGAGCAGTACTTC.

This rearrangement joins TRBV10-1 to TRBJ2-7, with TRBD2 matching over 13 bases. V gave up 6 bases and J gave up 4 bases; unmatched junction bases: 6. Germline assignment: CDR1 WNHNN and CDR2 SYGVQD (reference sequence). The CDR3 has 15 amino acids. The CDR3 protein is CASSGTSGAEYEQYF. Written as DNA, the CDR3 is TGCGCCAGCAGCGGGACTAGCGGGGCAGAATACGAGCAGTACTTC.

This chain connects TRBV9 to TRBJ2-4, with a weak D call TRBD1 (6 bases). CDR3 length: 17 amino acids. The V end lost 2 bases, the J end lost 0 bases, and 15 bases lay between the germline ends. Germline lookup yields CDR1 SGDLS and CDR2 YYNGEE. CDR3 sequence (DNA): TGTGCCAGCAGCGTGATGAGGGACATACCAGCCAAAAACATTCAGTACTTC. This sequence encodes CASSVMRDIPAKNIQYF.

V gene TRBV9 combines with J gene TRBJ2-7, with 11 bases identical to TRBD2. Germline V CDR1 and CDR2: SGDLS, YYNGEE. This CDR3 is built from 16 residues. V lost 2 bases to trimming and J lost 0 bases; unmatched junction nucleotides: 4. The CDR3: CASSVGTSGSSYEQYF. The CDR3 nucleotides read TGTGCCAGCAGCGTGGGGACTAGCGGAAGCTCCTACGAGCAGTACTTC.

This clone was detected once. The V gene is TRBV7-2, the J gene TRBJ1-1; D gene uncertain. Germline CDR1 is SGHTA and CDR2 is FQGNSA. V was pared by 0 bases and J by 7 bases, with 9 bases between. This CDR3 region has 13 residues. CDR3 residues: CASSLATQIEAFF. For the CDR3, the DNA is TGTGCCAGCAGCTTAGCGACACAGATTGAAGCTTTCTTT.

The chain links TRBV7-2 to TRBJ1-2; no clear D gene. CDR1 SGHTA and CDR2 FQGNSA come from the germline V gene. The CDR3 extends over 15 amino acids. V lost 0 bases and J 6 bases, leaving 14 bases between the germline ends. CDR3 coding DNA: TGTGCCAGCAGCTTAGCGTCCCCAAAGTTCAATGGCTACACCTTC. This sequence encodes CASSLASPKFNGYTF.

This sequence joins TRBV6-5 and TRBJ1-5; D gene ambiguous. The CDR3 totals 14 residues. Trimming left V 0 bases short and J 0 bases short, with 3 bases between. The germline gives CDR1 MNHEY, CDR2 SVGAGI. The chain's CDR3 is CASSYSFSNQPQHF. CDR3 sequence (DNA): TGTGCCAGCAGTTACTCCTTTAGCAATCAGCCCCAGCATTTT.

The J gene is TRBJ2-6, the V gene TRBV7-9, with D perhaps TRBD1 (5 bases). Germline CDR1 and CDR2: SEHNR and FQNEAQ (reference sequence). This CDR3 is built from 17 residues. The V gene lost 5 bases and the J gene lost 0 bases, with 14 bases spanning the gap. This CDR3 is CASSRKGQTSGANVLTF. DNA of the CDR3: TGTGCCAGCAGCCGAAAGGGGCAGACCTCTGGGGCCAACGTCCTGACTTTC.

CDR3 amino acids: CASRSGGEQYF. In DNA, the CDR3 is TGTGCCAGCAGGTCCGGGGGGGAGCAGTACTTC. The chain couples TRBV6-5 to TRBJ2-7; 7 bases line up with TRBD2. Looked up from germline, CDR1 is MNHEY and CDR2 is SVGAGI. This CDR3 is built from 11 residues. J was trimmed by 7 bases and V by 6 bases; bases with no gene match: 3.

The J gene is TRBJ2-3, the V gene TRBV18; the D is unclear. Trimming left V 0 bases short and J 2 bases short, with 9 bases between. The V gene's germline CDR1 is KGHSH and CDR2 LQKENI. CDR3 length: 15 amino acids. The CDR3 nucleotides are TGTGCCAGCTCACCACCCTGGCAGCCCACAGATACGCAGTATTTT. Translating it yields CASSPPWQPTDTQYF.